This T cell receptor beta chain was recovered during a study of spatial heterogeneity in lung cancer. All TCR cDNA molecules were individually tagged with a unique molecular identifier. TCRdb analysed the 5' RACE reads with MiXCR anew, one entry per CDR3 protein. The sample has around 7,400 distinct CDR3 sequences, roughly 7.5% seen once; the top ten hold 8.3%. CDR3 size: 11 residues. Germline values: CDR1 SQVTM, CDR2 ANQGSEA. A remark on this clonotype: Its antigen remains unknown.

Findings of the study overall: Higher tumor mutation counts went along with higher counts of expanded intratumoral alpha and beta TCRs.

Sample time point: sample taken at primary tumor resection. The 72 donors had untreated early-stage non-small cell lung cancer. Material for sequencing was whole RNA from tumor, nontumor lung or frozen PBMC, left unsorted. The gene calls are TRBV29-1 and TRBJ1-1; no clear D gene. The sample was lung tumor tissue, taken at surgery. This clonotype was sampled from a male donor with early-stage non-small cell lung cancer. CDR3 amino acids: CGTALNTEAFF. The CDR3 DNA reads as TGCGGAACAGCCTTGAACACTGAAGCTTTCTTT.